The T cell receptor beta chain described here comes from a study of blood T cell repertoires in COVID-19. Study summary: The United States, Italy and Spain were the sources of the acute and convalescent COVID-19 samples. Sample material is recorded as cDNA or gDNA derived from T cells, B-cell-depleted T cells, or PBMCs.

The germline gives CDR1 SGHTA, CDR2 FQGNSA. Unmatched junction bases numbered 6, after V lost 5 bases and J lost 3 bases. This CDR3 region has 17 residues. This clone showed up just once. As processed by the authors: Nucleated cell number was recorded as an estimate derived from reference gene primer amplification. TCRdb's copy holds only in-frame clones and misses some; the assay was immunoSEQ multiplex PCR. That table furnishes V, J and clone size, whereas the DNA furnished D and trimming. The profile covers 140,000 to 150,000 clones, with over 85% appearing a single time and around 1.5% taken by the ten largest.

The TCR comes from a human donor in a cohort sampled during active COVID-19. The rearrangement uses TRBV7-2 and TRBJ2-2, with 13 positions matching TRBD2. The sample was peripheral blood. The CDR3 sequence is CASSLLAGGPDTGELFF. The CDR3 coding sequence is TGTGCCAGCAGCCTACTAGCGGGGGGGCCCGACACCGGGGAGCTGTTTTTT.